This T cell receptor (beta chain) was sequenced during a study of OX40 agonist ivuxolimab in advanced cancers. Assay used: immunoSEQ multiplex PCR; TCRdb lists only in-frame clones, some missing. The table includes tens of thousands of clones, about 80% detected once. CDR1 SEHNR and CDR2 FQNEAQ come from the germline V gene (reference sequence). The CDR3 runs 16 residues. The trim removed 1 base at V and 4 bases at J, leaving 7 bases unmatched. There are a few counts of this clone. This chain connects TRBV7-9 to TRBJ1-1; TRBD1 agrees at 9 bases. Sample: CD4+ or CD8+ T cells sorted from blood, taken in a trial of the OX40 agonist ivuxolimab. The clonotype comes from an adult with an advanced solid tumor such as melanoma, head and neck, liver or kidney cancer. The CDR3 sequence: CASSLGGDRAATEAFF. DNA for the CDR3: TGTGCCAGCAGCTTAGGGGGGGACAGGGCCGCCACTGAAGCTTTCTTT.